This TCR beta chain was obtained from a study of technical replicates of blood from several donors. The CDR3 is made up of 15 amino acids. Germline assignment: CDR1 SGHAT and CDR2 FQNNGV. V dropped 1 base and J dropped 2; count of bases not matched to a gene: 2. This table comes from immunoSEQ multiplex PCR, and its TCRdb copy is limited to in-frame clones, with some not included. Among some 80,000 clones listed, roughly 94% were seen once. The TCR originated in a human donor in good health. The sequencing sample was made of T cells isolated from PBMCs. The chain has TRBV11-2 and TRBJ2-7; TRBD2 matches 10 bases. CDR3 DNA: TGTGCCAGCAGCTTAGTTAGCGGGGGGACCTACGAGCAGTACTTC. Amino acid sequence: CASSLVSGGTYEQYF.